These T cell receptor beta chains were read from a single sample in a study of beta chain features in type 1 diabetes. The assay was immunoSEQ multiplex PCR, and TCRdb's table has in-frame clones only and misses some. The data contain around 16,000 clones, 60% to 75% of them singletons. Source material: stem cell memory CD4+ T cells from blood. The receptors were sampled from a man aged 25 to 40 with type 1 diabetes. Each CDR3 is given with its conserved first and last residue. The D gene is left open where the match is weak. A clone size is listed for some rows: how often the clone was seen (once, few, many), or a class if it is expanded.

>few|TRBV19|.|TRBJ1-2
CASSIMARSGGYTF
TGTGCCAGTAGTATCATGGCCCGTTCAGGAGGCTACACCTTC
>.|TRBV19|.|TRBJ1-4
CASRNGATNEKLFF
TGTGCCAGTAGAAACGGAGCAACTAATGAAAAACTGTTTTTT
>.|TRBV7-3|.|TRBJ2-5
CASSLGTRQETQYF
TGTGCCAGCAGCTTAGGCACTAGACAAGAGACCCAGTACTTC
>.|TRBV7-3|TRBD1|TRBJ1-1
CASRKGQGRAEAFF
TGTGCCAGCAGGAAGGGACAGGGGAGAGCTGAAGCTTTCTTT
>.|TRBV1|.|TRBJ2-7
CTSSQVPSGGASEQYF
TGCACCAGCAGCCAAGTACCGAGCGGGGGGGCATCCGAGCAGTACTTC
>.|TRBV30|TRBD2|TRBJ2-1
CAWRDRAGGPILSYNEQFF
TGTGCCTGGAGGGACAGAGCGGGGGGGCCTATACTCTCCTACAATGAGCAGTTCTTC
>.|TRBV7-3|.|TRBJ2-7
CASSLEQGYEQYF
TGTGCCAGCAGCTTAGAACAGGGTTACGAGCAGTACTTC
>.|TRBV4-2|.|TRBJ2-3
CASSSRGMSTDTQYF
TGTGCCAGCAGCTCGAGGGGGATGAGCACAGATACGCAGTATTTT
>.|TRBV10-3|TRBD1|TRBJ1-2
CAITADRAYGYTF
TGTGCCATCACCGCTGACAGGGCCTATGGCTACACCTTC
>.|TRBV18|.|TRBJ2-3
CASSPRSGVSDTQYF
TGTGCCAGCTCACCTCGCTCAGGGGTGTCAGATACGCAGTATTTT
>.|TRBV2|TRBD1|TRBJ1-4
CASATGGEANEKLFF
TGTGCCAGCGCGACAGGGGGCGAAGCTAATGAAAAACTGTTTTTT
>.|TRBV13|.|TRBJ2-7
CASSKSVGGPSYEQYF
TGTGCCAGCAGCAAATCTGTGGGGGGACCCTCCTACGAGCAGTACTTC
>.|TRBV5-8|.|TRBJ2-7
CASSLIGGGMGEQYF
TGTGCCAGCAGCTTGATCGGCGGGGGCATGGGGGAGCAGTACTTC
>.|TRBV5-1|TRBD1|TRBJ2-7
CASSTGQVPVEQYF
TGCGCCAGCAGCACGGGACAGGTTCCCGTCGAGCAGTACTTC
>.|TRBV10-3|TRBD1|TRBJ1-2
CAISLAQGGDGYTF
TGTGCCATCAGCCTCGCTCAAGGGGGCGATGGCTACACCTTC
>.|TRBV4-2|.|TRBJ2-3
CASSQVDRADTQYF
TGTGCCAGCAGCCAAGTTGATAGAGCAGATACGCAGTATTTT
>.|TRBV7-9|.|TRBJ2-7
CASSLNGESYF
TGTGCCAGCAGCTTGAACGGGGAGTCGTACTTC
>.|TRBV7-3|.|TRBJ2-2
CASSLARDTGELFF
TGTGCCAGCAGCTTAGCCAGGGACACCGGGGAGCTGTTTTTT
>.|TRBV6-5|TRBD2|TRBJ2-3
CASRDGGATDTQYF
TGTGCCAGCCGGGACGGGGGGGCCACAGATACGCAGTATTTT
>.|TRBV30|.|TRBJ1-5
CAWSISRQPQHF
TGTGCCTGGAGTATCTCCCGTCAGCCCCAGCATTTT
>.|TRBV29-1|.|TRBJ2-5
CSVAEGPGETQYF
TGCAGCGTCGCCGAAGGGCCGGGGGAGACCCAGTACTTC
>.|TRBV29-1|.|TRBJ2-7
CSVEEGRNEQYF
TGCAGCGTTGAGGAGGGGAGGAACGAGCAGTACTTC
>.|TRBV18|.|TRBJ1-2
CASSPEGRGYTF
TGTGCCAGCTCACCCGAGGGCCGTGGCTACACCTTC
>.|TRBV11-2|.|TRBJ2-5
CASSTGTFQETQYF
TGTGCCAGCAGTACGGGGACATTCCAAGAGACCCAGTACTTC
>few|TRBV18|.|TRBJ2-3
CASSRGVGGASGTDTQYF
TGTGCCAGCTCACGGGGTGTCGGCGGGGCCTCTGGCACAGATACGCAGTATTTT
>.|TRBV7-6|TRBD1|TRBJ2-7
CASSGQGIGPYEQYF
TGTGCCAGCAGCGGACAGGGTATAGGCCCTTACGAGCAGTACTTC
>.|TRBV9|TRBD2|TRBJ2-2
CASSPSGGPNTGELFF
TGTGCCAGCAGCCCATCGGGGGGGCCGAACACCGGGGAGCTGTTTTTT
>.|TRBV5-1|.|TRBJ2-5
CASSLAGRGTQYF
TGCGCCAGCAGCTTGGCCGGCCGCGGGACCCAGTACTTC
>.|TRBV20-1|.|TRBJ2-5
CSARQQETQYF
TGCAGTGCTCGACAGCAAGAGACCCAGTACTTC
>few|TRBV6-1|TRBD2|TRBJ2-3
CASSESKRGYTDTQYF
TGTGCCAGCAGTGAGAGTAAGCGGGGGTACACAGATACGCAGTATTTT
>.|TRBV19|.|TRBJ2-7
CASNKARVHEQYF
TGTGCCAGTAATAAAGCCAGGGTCCACGAGCAGTACTTC
>.|TRBV12-2|.|TRBJ1-5
CASRLWNGMAGRNQPQHF
TGTGCAAGTCGCTTATGGAACGGGATGGCGGGCCGCAATCAGCCCCAGCATTTT
>.|TRBV6-6|.|TRBJ1-1
CASRQWNTEAFF
TGTGCCAGCAGACAATGGAACACTGAAGCTTTCTTT
>.|TRBV7-2|TRBD2|TRBJ2-1
CASRHSGGQYNEQFF
TGTGCCAGCAGACACAGCGGGGGGCAATACAATGAGCAGTTCTTC
>few|TRBV7-2|.|TRBJ1-2
CASSFKAWSGGYTF
TGTGCCAGCAGCTTCAAGGCTTGGAGTGGTGGCTACACCTTC
>.|TRBV19|TRBD1|TRBJ1-2
CASSPLMGTGSWLDGYTF
TGTGCCAGTAGTCCCCTTATGGGGACAGGGAGCTGGTTAGATGGCTACACCTTC
>once|TRBV18|TRBD1|TRBJ1-5
CASSPTGNQPQHF
TGTGCCAGCTCACCGACAGGGAATCAGCCCCAGCATTTT
>.|TRBV18|.|TRBJ1-5
CASSPNTGISNQPQHF
TGTGCCAGCTCACCAAACACAGGGATTAGCAATCAGCCCCAGCATTTT
>.|TRBV7-2|TRBD1|TRBJ1-2
CASSNRQGSNYGYTF
TGTGCCAGCAGCAACAGACAGGGATCTAACTATGGCTACACCTTC
>.|TRBV30|TRBD1|TRBJ2-7
CAWTTPGQGATYEQYF
TGTGCCTGGACTACCCCAGGACAGGGGGCCACCTACGAGCAGTACTTC
>.|TRBV7-9|.|TRBJ2-3
CASSLSRTGGTQYF
TGTGCCAGCAGCCTTAGCCGGACTGGGGGGACGCAGTATTTT
>.|TRBV27|.|TRBJ1-5
CASNPAGRGLIVGSNQPQHF
TGTGCCAGCAATCCGGCGGGCAGGGGACTAATAGTGGGTAGCAATCAGCCCCAGCATTTT
>few|TRBV11-2|.|TRBJ1-2
CASSLHRERSGGYTF
TGTGCCAGCAGCTTACACAGGGAGCGGAGCGGTGGCTACACCTTC
>.|TRBV29-1|.|TRBJ2-3
CSGYGLQGSTDTQYF
TGCAGCGGTTATGGGTTGCAGGGATCCACAGATACGCAGTATTTT
>.|TRBV6-1|TRBD1|TRBJ2-6
CASSEVLTVGTGPISGANVLTF
TGTGCCAGCAGTGAAGTCCTTACAGTAGGGACAGGGCCCATCTCTGGGGCCAACGTCCTGACTTTC
>.|TRBV7-9|.|TRBJ2-3
CASSPSRDTQYF
TGTGCCAGCAGCCCGTCTAGGGATACGCAGTATTTT
>.|TRBV28|.|TRBJ2-6
CASSNQGAGVSGANVLTF
TGTGCCAGCAGTAACCAGGGGGCGGGGGTCTCTGGGGCCAACGTCCTGACTTTC
>few|TRBV5-4|.|TRBJ2-3
CASASGGATDTQYF
TGTGCCAGCGCTTCGGGGGGCGCGACAGATACGCAGTATTTT
>.|TRBV6-4|TRBD1|TRBJ1-2
CASRGQGAHGYTF
TGTGCCAGCAGAGGACAGGGGGCGCATGGCTACACCTTC
>few|TRBV10-3|.|TRBJ2-7
CAISEGGNYEQYF
TGTGCCATCAGTGAGGGGGGCAACTACGAGCAGTACTTC
>once|TRBV7-2|.|TRBJ1-4
CASSLRQGGGKLFF
TGTGCCAGCAGCTTAAGGCAGGGAGGCGGAAAACTGTTTTTT
>.|TRBV29-1|.|TRBJ2-1
CSTQGSYNEQFF
TGCAGCACCCAGGGCTCCTACAATGAGCAGTTCTTC
>.|TRBV23-1|.|TRBJ2-5
CASTPEGNETQYF
TGCGCCAGCACTCCGGAGGGCAATGAGACCCAGTACTTC
>.|TRBV18|TRBD1|TRBJ2-7
CASSPVRDRGYEQYF
TGTGCCAGCTCACCTGTCCGGGACAGAGGGTACGAGCAGTACTTC
>.|TRBV2|.|TRBJ2-5
CASSFNQAGETQYF
TGTGCCAGCAGCTTTAACCAGGCGGGAGAGACCCAGTACTTC
>few|TRBV9|.|TRBJ1-4
CASSVRTGFGEKLFF
TGTGCCAGCAGCGTCAGAACGGGGTTCGGTGAAAAACTGTTTTTT
>.|TRBV2|TRBD1|TRBJ1-3
CATAWDSPLSGNTIYF
TGTGCCACGGCTTGGGACAGTCCCCTCTCTGGAAACACCATATATTTT
>few|TRBV29-1|TRBD2|TRBJ2-1
CSGQGLAGTYNEQFF
TGCAGCGGTCAGGGACTAGCGGGGACATACAATGAGCAGTTCTTC